The rows below give T cell receptor beta chains drawn from one sample of a study of primary melanoma T cells and metastatic recurrence. TCRdb's copy holds only in-frame clones and misses some; the assay was immunoSEQ multiplex PCR. The sample includes about 1,100 clones, roughly 75% of them seen just once. Material for sequencing was melanoma tumor tissue. These TCRs come from a human donor with melanoma. CDR3s include the opening cysteine and the closing phenylalanine or tryptophan. The D gene is left open where the match is weak. Not every row has a clone size; where given, it reads once, few, many or a size class.

v_gene	j_gene	abundance	d_gene	CDR3aa	CDR3nt
TRBV28	TRBJ1-4	NA	NA	CASSGRVGGANEKLFF	TGTGCCAGCAGTGGGCGAGTAGGGGGGGCTAATGAAAAACTGTTTTTT
TRBV6-8	TRBJ1-3	NA	NA	CASSVTSGNTIYF	TGTGCCAGCAGTGTCACCTCTGGAAACACCATATATTTT
TRBV7-5	TRBJ1-2	NA	NA	CASSFTQGPINYGYTF	TGTGCCAGCAGCTTTACACAGGGCCCCATTAACTATGGCTACACCTTC
TRBV30	TRBJ1-3	NA	NA	CAWSLTGNSGNTIYF	TGTGCCTGGAGTCTTACAGGGAACTCTGGAAACACCATATATTTT
TRBV6-8	TRBJ1-5	NA	NA	CASSERGVFGNQPQHF	TGTGCCAGCAGTGAGAGGGGGGTCTTCGGCAATCAGCCCCAGCATTTT
TRBV19	TRBJ1-5	few	NA	CASSIGWEERNQPQHF	TGTGCCAGTAGTATAGGATGGGAAGAGCGCAATCAGCCCCAGCATTTT
TRBV11-3	TRBJ2-7	NA	TRBD2	CASKSSGRAYEQYF	TGTGCCAGCAAATCAAGCGGGAGAGCCTACGAGCAGTACTTC
TRBV19	TRBJ1-5	NA	NA	CASSIVGNQPQHF	TGTGCCAGTAGTATAGTTGGGAATCAGCCCCAGCATTTT
TRBV6-8	TRBJ1-1	NA	NA	CASSGGGREAFF	TGTGCCAGCAGTGGGGGGGGTCGGGAGGCTTTCTTT
TRBV6-8	TRBJ1-6	NA	NA	CAIHHGSRYNSPLHF	TGTGCCATCCACCATGGGTCGAGATATAATTCACCCCTCCACTTT
TRBV11-1	TRBJ1-1	NA	NA	CASSQDLTGFGTEAFF	TGTGCCAGCAGCCAAGACCTTACAGGGTTCGGCACTGAAGCTTTCTTT
TRBV28	TRBJ2-1	NA	TRBD1	CASRQGGGNEQFF	TGTGCCAGTAGACAGGGCGGAGGTAATGAGCAGTTCTTC
TRBV9	TRBJ2-5	NA	NA	CASRGRRETQYF	TGTGCCAGCAGGGGTCGGAGGGAGACCCAGTACTTC
TRBV9	TRBJ2-5	NA	NA	CASSVQPLPGLETQYF	TGTGCCAGCAGCGTCCAGCCCCTCCCGGGACTTGAGACCCAGTACTTC
TRBV29-1	TRBJ2-7	NA	TRBD2	CSVAGLAASYEQYF	TGCAGCGTTGCTGGACTAGCGGCTTCCTACGAGCAGTACTTC
TRBV28	TRBJ2-7	NA	TRBD2	CASSLAGGSGEQYF	TGTGCCAGCAGTTTAGCGGGAGGTTCGGGCGAGCAGTACTTC
TRBV19	TRBJ2-3	NA	NA	CASSRDRFGVTDTQYF	TGTGCCAGTAGTAGAGACAGGTTCGGGGTCACAGATACGCAGTATTTT
TRBV6-8	TRBJ2-6	NA	TRBD1	CASSDETGVSSGANVLTF	TGTGCCAGCAGTGACGAGACAGGGGTATCGTCTGGGGCCAACGTCCTGACTTTC
TRBV10-1	TRBJ2-1	NA	NA	CASSEGGTYNEQFF	TGCGCCAGCAGTGAGGGTGGGACGTACAATGAGCAGTTCTTC
TRBV11-3	TRBJ2-3	NA	TRBD2	CASSLAPLLAGGGTDTQYF	TGTGCCAGCAGCTTGGCCCCGCTACTAGCGGGAGGGGGAACAGATACGCAGTATTTT
TRBV4-1	TRBJ2-3	few	NA	CASSLRGTDTQYF	TGCGCCAGCAGTTTGCGGGGCACAGATACGCAGTATTTT
TRBV11-1	TRBJ2-5	NA	NA	CASSLERAGETQYF	TGTGCCAGCAGCTTGGAGAGGGCCGGGGAGACCCAGTACTTC
TRBV19	TRBJ2-5	few	NA	CASSRAETQYF	TGTGCCAGTAGTAGGGCAGAGACCCAGTACTTC
TRBV29-1	TRBJ1-5	NA	NA	CSVAVGNQPQHF	TGCAGCGTCGCGGTGGGCAATCAGCCCCAGCATTTT
TRBV6-4	TRBJ1-3	NA	TRBD1	CAIRDSSGNTIYF	TGTGCCATCAGGGACAGCTCTGGAAACACCATATATTTT
TRBV6-8	TRBJ1-4	once	NA	CASSYSKGGKLFF	TGTGCCAGCAGTTACTCGAAAGGCGGAAAACTGTTTTTT
TRBV14	TRBJ2-7	few	NA	CASSQEGAYYEQYF	TGTGCCAGCAGCCAAGAGGGGGCATACTACGAGCAGTACTTC
TRBV14	TRBJ2-7	NA	NA	CASSQIGIRYEQYF	TGTGCCAGCAGCCAAATTGGGATTCGCTACGAGCAATACTTC
TRBV19	TRBJ2-1	once	TRBD2	CASSILAGGENEQFF	TGTGCCAGTAGTATACTAGCGGGGGGTGAGAATGAGCAGTTCTTC
TRBV11-3	TRBJ1-2	NA	NA	CASSLGQVNYGYTF	TGTGCCAGCAGCTTAGGACAGGTTAACTATGGCTACACCTTC
TRBV18	TRBJ2-7	few	NA	CASSWDPESYEQYF	TGTGCCAGCTCGTGGGACCCAGAGTCCTACGAGCAGTACTTC
TRBV7-1	TRBJ1-1	NA	TRBD1	CASSRAGGIEAFF	TGTGCCAGCAGTCGTGCAGGGGGCATTGAAGCTTTCTTT
TRBV18	TRBJ2-7	once	NA	CASSPSTGDYEQYF	TGTGCCAGCTCACCCTCAACAGGAGATTACGAGCAGTACTTC
TRBV6-8	TRBJ2-7	NA	NA	CASSYWDTDEQYF	TGTGCCAGCAGTTACTGGGACACAGACGAGCAGTACTTC
TRBV11-3	TRBJ2-5	NA	TRBD2	CASSTGLAGGYNQETQYF	TGTGCCAGCAGCACGGGACTAGCGGGGGGGTACAACCAAGAGACCCAGTACTTC
TRBV30	TRBJ2-6	NA	NA	CAWRTVSGANVLTF	TGTGCCTGGAGGACAGTCTCTGGGGCCAACGTCCTGACTTTC
TRBV28	TRBJ2-3	large	NA	CASSLNPGGSTDTQYF	TGTGCCAGCAGCTTAAACCCTGGGGGCTCCACAGATACGCAGTATTTT
TRBV10-2	TRBJ2-2	once	NA	CASSPGRRNTGELFF	TGCGCCAGCAGTCCAGGCCGAAGGAACACCGGGGAGCTGTTTTTT
TRBV7-1	TRBJ1-4	NA	NA	CASSLLRDGNEKLFF	TGTGCCAGCAGCCTCCTCAGGGATGGTAATGAAAAACTGTTTTTT
TRBV28	TRBJ2-1	NA	NA	CASRKPGPSGRFF	TGTGCCAGCAGGAAACCGGGACCGTCCGGGAGGTTCTTC
TRBV11-3	TRBJ2-5	once	NA	CASSFDRNVWETQYF	TGTGCCAGCAGCTTCGACAGAAACGTATGGGAGACCCAGTACTTC
TRBV19	TRBJ2-3	NA	NA	CASTPSKENRPQYF	TGTGCCAGTACCCCCAGCAAGGAAAACCGGCCCCAGTATTTT
TRBV10-3	TRBJ1-3	NA	TRBD1	CAISESQGGSGNTIYF	TGTGCCATCAGTGAGTCACAGGGGGGCTCTGGAAACACCATATATTTT
TRBV11-3	TRBJ2-5	NA	TRBD2	CASSSTSGRAWETQYF	TGTGCCAGCAGTTCTACTAGCGGGAGGGCCTGGGAGACCCAGTACTTC
TRBV15	TRBJ2-2	NA	NA	CATSRSWLGAVNTGELFF	TGTGCCACCAGCAGATCGTGGCTAGGGGCCGTGAACACCGGGGAGCTGTTTTTT
TRBV28	TRBJ1-5	NA	NA	CASSYLGGGGNQPQHF	TGTGCCAGCAGTTATCTCGGGGGAGGAGGCAATCAGCCCCAGCATTTT
TRBV19	TRBJ2-1	NA	NA	CASSIGQGNEQFF	TGTGCCAGTAGTATAGGTCAAGGAAATGAGCAGTTCTTC
TRBV5-1	TRBJ1-3	NA	NA	CASSLAARSSGNTIYF	TGCGCCAGCAGCTTGGCGGCGCGGTCCTCTGGAAACACCATATATTTT
TRBV18	TRBJ2-7	NA	NA	CASSPSTGDYEQYF	TGTGCCAGCTCACCCTCGACAGGAGATTACGAGCAGTACTTC
TRBV6-8	TRBJ2-1	NA	TRBD1	CASSDEDRGPYNEQFF	TGTGCCAGCAGTGACGAGGACAGGGGACCCTACAATGAGCAGTTCTTC
TRBV6-8	TRBJ2-3	NA	TRBD2	CASSAGTSGGSTQYF	TGTGCCAGCAGTGCCGGGACTAGCGGGGGCAGTACGCAATATTTT
TRBV2	TRBJ1-4	NA	TRBD1	CASTGTGEKLFF	TGTGCCAGCACCGGGACAGGGGAAAAACTGTTTTTT
TRBV7-7	TRBJ2-5	NA	NA	CASSPTQGFQETQYF	TGTGCCAGCAGCCCGACCCAGGGCTTCCAAGAGACCCAGTACTTC